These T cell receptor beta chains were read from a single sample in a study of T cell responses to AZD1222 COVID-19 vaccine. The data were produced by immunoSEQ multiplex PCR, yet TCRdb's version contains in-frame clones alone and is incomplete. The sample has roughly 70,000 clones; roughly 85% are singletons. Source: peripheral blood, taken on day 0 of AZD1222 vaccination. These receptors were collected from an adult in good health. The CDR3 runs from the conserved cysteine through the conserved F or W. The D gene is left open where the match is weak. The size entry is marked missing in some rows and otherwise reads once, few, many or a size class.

CDR3nt: TGTGCCAGCAGCGGACTGCGGCGGGAGTTACAGACCCAGTACTTC
CDR3aa: CASSGLRRELQTQYF
j_gene: TRBJ2-5
v_gene: TRBV11-2
d_gene: TRBD2
abundance: -

CDR3nt: TGCGCCAGCAGCTTGGGGTTTGGGACAGGGTCTTCAGATACGCAGTATTTT
CDR3aa: CASSLGFGTGSSDTQYF
j_gene: TRBJ2-3
v_gene: TRBV5-1
d_gene: TRBD1
abundance: once

CDR3nt: TGTGCCAGCAGCCAAGATCCAGGGGGCTTGGGGAACACTGAAGCTTTCTTT
CDR3aa: CASSQDPGGLGNTEAFF
j_gene: TRBJ1-1
v_gene: TRBV14
d_gene: TRBD1
abundance: few

CDR3nt: TGTGCCAGCAGCTTTCGCCTAGCGGACTCCAATGAGCAGTTCTTC
CDR3aa: CASSFRLADSNEQFF
j_gene: TRBJ2-1
v_gene: TRBV5-6
d_gene: TRBD2
abundance: -

CDR3nt: TGTGCCAGCAGTTATGGTCGCCTGGCTGAAGCTTTCTTT
CDR3aa: CASSYGRLAEAFF
j_gene: TRBJ1-1
v_gene: TRBV6-5
d_gene: -
abundance: -

CDR3nt: TGTGCCAGTAGGAAACAGGGACCTTCCTCTGAAGCTTTCTTT
CDR3aa: CASRKQGPSSEAFF
j_gene: TRBJ1-1
v_gene: TRBV19
d_gene: -
abundance: -

CDR3nt: TGTGCCAGCAGTCGTCGGGGTACTAATGAAAAACTGTTTTTT
CDR3aa: CASSRRGTNEKLFF
j_gene: TRBJ1-4
v_gene: TRBV6-5
d_gene: -
abundance: -

CDR3nt: TGTGCCAGCAGTTACCTAACAGGTACCTACGAGCAGTACTTC
CDR3aa: CASSYLTGTYEQYF
j_gene: TRBJ2-7
v_gene: TRBV6-5
d_gene: -
abundance: -

CDR3nt: TGTGCCAGCTCCCAAAGACAGTTTGAAGCTTTCTTT
CDR3aa: CASSQRQFEAFF
j_gene: TRBJ1-1
v_gene: TRBV18
d_gene: -
abundance: -

CDR3nt: TGTGCCAGCAGTTGGACTAGCGCTAGCACAGATACGCAGTATTTT
CDR3aa: CASSWTSASTDTQYF
j_gene: TRBJ2-3
v_gene: TRBV9
d_gene: TRBD2
abundance: -

CDR3nt: TGTGCCAGCAGCCTAGCGTCCTACAATGAGCAGTTCTTC
CDR3aa: CASSLASYNEQFF
j_gene: TRBJ2-1
v_gene: TRBV2
d_gene: -
abundance: few

CDR3nt: TGCGCCAGCAGTGAAAGGTTCTACGGCAATGAGCAGTTCTTC
CDR3aa: CASSERFYGNEQFF
j_gene: TRBJ2-1
v_gene: TRBV5-1
d_gene: -
abundance: -

CDR3nt: TGTGCCAGCAGTTTACAATACACAGATACGCAGTATTTT
CDR3aa: CASSLQYTDTQYF
j_gene: TRBJ2-3
v_gene: TRBV6-5
d_gene: -
abundance: large

CDR3nt: TGTGCCAGCAGTTACAACACAAATTCACCCCTCCACTTT
CDR3aa: CASSYNTNSPLHF
j_gene: TRBJ1-6
v_gene: TRBV6-5
d_gene: -
abundance: -

CDR3nt: TGTGCCAGCAGAATTTTAGGTGAAAAACTGTTTTTT
CDR3aa: CASRILGEKLFF
j_gene: TRBJ1-4
v_gene: TRBV12-3/TRBV12-4
d_gene: -
abundance: -

CDR3nt: TGTGCCAGCAGCTTATGGGCTGGTTATTCTGGAAACACCATATATTTT
CDR3aa: CASSLWAGYSGNTIYF
j_gene: TRBJ1-3
v_gene: TRBV11-3
d_gene: -
abundance: once

CDR3nt: TGTGCCAGCAGTGAACCCGGACAGGGGTGGTACGAGCAGTACTTC
CDR3aa: CASSEPGQGWYEQYF
j_gene: TRBJ2-7
v_gene: TRBV25-1
d_gene: TRBD1
abundance: once

CDR3nt: TGCGCCAGCAGTGAGTCGACGGGGGTCACAGATACGCAGTATTTT
CDR3aa: CASSESTGVTDTQYF
j_gene: TRBJ2-3
v_gene: TRBV10-1
d_gene: -
abundance: -

CDR3nt: TGTGCCAGCAGGCCGGGACATGAGGGTGGCTACACCTTC
CDR3aa: CASRPGHEGGYTF
j_gene: TRBJ1-2
v_gene: TRBV14
d_gene: -
abundance: few

CDR3nt: TGTGCCAGCAGCTTATTTAGTGGTGGATTCACTGAAGCTTTCTTT
CDR3aa: CASSLFSGGFTEAFF
j_gene: TRBJ1-1
v_gene: TRBV7-6
d_gene: -
abundance: few

CDR3nt: TGTGCCAGCAGCCAAGTAGGGGACTATGGCTACACCTTC
CDR3aa: CASSQVGDYGYTF
j_gene: TRBJ1-2
v_gene: TRBV4-2
d_gene: -
abundance: -

CDR3nt: TGTGCCAGCAGCTTGGACAGGAGGAATGAGCAGTTCTTC
CDR3aa: CASSLDRRNEQFF
j_gene: TRBJ2-1
v_gene: TRBV7-9
d_gene: TRBD1
abundance: -

CDR3nt: TGCGCCAGCAGTGCCGGGACACGGGATGGCTACACCTTC
CDR3aa: CASSAGTRDGYTF
j_gene: TRBJ1-2
v_gene: TRBV10-1
d_gene: -
abundance: once

CDR3nt: TGTGCCAGCAGCAGGGGGGTCATTACGTCTAACTATGGCTACACCTTC
CDR3aa: CASSRGVITSNYGYTF
j_gene: TRBJ1-2
v_gene: TRBV5-4
d_gene: -
abundance: few

CDR3nt: TGCGCCAGCAGCTTGGCCTTGTTGGACCGGAACACTGAAGCTTTCTTT
CDR3aa: CASSLALLDRNTEAFF
j_gene: TRBJ1-1
v_gene: TRBV5-1
d_gene: -
abundance: -

CDR3nt: TGTGCCAGCACACGACAGTACGAGCAGTACTTC
CDR3aa: CASTRQYEQYF
j_gene: TRBJ2-7
v_gene: TRBV2
d_gene: -
abundance: -

CDR3nt: TGTGCCAGCAGCGGAGCCGGGACAGGGGCCTACGAGCAGTACTTC
CDR3aa: CASSGAGTGAYEQYF
j_gene: TRBJ2-7
v_gene: TRBV9
d_gene: TRBD1
abundance: few

CDR3nt: TGTGCCAGTTCAAACCCAGATTACCAAGAGACCCAGTACTTC
CDR3aa: CASSNPDYQETQYF
j_gene: TRBJ2-5
v_gene: TRBV2
d_gene: -
abundance: -

CDR3nt: TGCGCCAGCAGCTTGGGGGACCAAATGAACACTGAAGCTTTCTTT
CDR3aa: CASSLGDQMNTEAFF
j_gene: TRBJ1-1
v_gene: TRBV5-1
d_gene: -
abundance: -

CDR3nt: TGTGCCAGCAGCTTAGACGGAAACTCCTATGGCTACACCTTC
CDR3aa: CASSLDGNSYGYTF
j_gene: TRBJ1-2
v_gene: TRBV7-9
d_gene: -
abundance: once

CDR3nt: TGTGCCAGCAGCTTAGGGGGGGGTCCCGGGGACGAGCAGTACTTC
CDR3aa: CASSLGGGPGDEQYF
j_gene: TRBJ2-7
v_gene: TRBV7-6
d_gene: TRBD2
abundance: once

CDR3nt: TGTGCCAGCAGTTACCAGGGGAGCTATGGCTACACCTTC
CDR3aa: CASSYQGSYGYTF
j_gene: TRBJ1-2
v_gene: TRBV6-5
d_gene: -
abundance: -

CDR3nt: TGCGCCAGCAGCTTCGGCGGTACAGATACGCAGTATTTT
CDR3aa: CASSFGGTDTQYF
j_gene: TRBJ2-3
v_gene: TRBV5-1
d_gene: -
abundance: -

CDR3nt: TGTGCCAGCAGCAGACAAACCCCCGGGACCGGGACGTGGATGAACACTGAAGCTTTCTTT
CDR3aa: CASSRQTPGTGTWMNTEAFF
j_gene: TRBJ1-1
v_gene: TRBV6-6
d_gene: -
abundance: -

CDR3nt: TGCAGTGCCAGTCGGGGGTCCGGGAATCAGCCCCAGCATTTT
CDR3aa: CSASRGSGNQPQHF
j_gene: TRBJ1-5
v_gene: TRBV20-1
d_gene: -
abundance: -

CDR3nt: TGTGCCAGCAGCATACGGACAGGGAGGACTGAAGCTTTCTTT
CDR3aa: CASSIRTGRTEAFF
j_gene: TRBJ1-1
v_gene: TRBV7-9
d_gene: TRBD1
abundance: -

CDR3nt: TGTGCCAGTAGTATCGGGGGAGGTTCTTACAATGAGCAGTTCTTC
CDR3aa: CASSIGGGSYNEQFF
j_gene: TRBJ2-1
v_gene: TRBV19
d_gene: -
abundance: -

CDR3nt: TGTGCCATCAGTGTCGGGGGACAGGGCTATGGCTACACCTTC
CDR3aa: CAISVGGQGYGYTF
j_gene: TRBJ1-2
v_gene: TRBV10-3
d_gene: TRBD1
abundance: -

CDR3nt: TGCGCCAGCAGCTCAGGGACAGGGGGACTATACACTGAAGCTTTCTTT
CDR3aa: CASSSGTGGLYTEAFF
j_gene: TRBJ1-1
v_gene: TRBV5-1
d_gene: TRBD1
abundance: -

CDR3nt: TGCGCCAGCAGCCCGGGTACTAATAATGAAAAACTGTTTTTT
CDR3aa: CASSPGTNNEKLFF
j_gene: TRBJ1-4
v_gene: TRBV5-1
d_gene: -
abundance: -

CDR3nt: TGTGCCAGCAGTTACACTGGGGCTTGGATGAACACTGAAGCTTTCTTT
CDR3aa: CASSYTGAWMNTEAFF
j_gene: TRBJ1-1
v_gene: TRBV6-5
d_gene: -
abundance: -

CDR3nt: TGTGCCAGCGGCACAGACTACTACGAGCAGTACTTC
CDR3aa: CASGTDYYEQYF
j_gene: TRBJ2-7
v_gene: TRBV2
d_gene: -
abundance: many